These 25 T cell receptor beta chains were sequenced from one sample in a study of T-cell reconstitution after alpha-beta-depleted transplantation in children. Unique molecular identifiers were used to barcode this TCRbeta library. TCRdb processed the PCR reads anew with MiXCR; each CDR3 protein has one entry. Among a few hundred thousand distinct CDR3 sequences listed, around a tenth were seen once. The sample in question was peripheral blood, obtained 180 days after TCRalphabeta/CD19-depleted stem cell transplant. The receptors come from a male patient under 10 years old who had a stem cell transplant for chronic granulomatous disease, so the T cells may come from the graft donor.

This clonotype occurred many times. This chain links TRBV7-2 with TRBJ2-5; 11 bases fit TRBD2. This CDR3 is 15 amino acids long. V trimming: 4 bases; J trimming: 0 bases; junction bases outside the gene matches: 1. Germline CDR1 and CDR2: SGHTA and FQGNSA. Here the CDR3 reads CASSSTSGNQETQYF. CDR3 coding DNA: TGTGCCAGCAGCTCGACTAGCGGGAACCAAGAGACCCAGTACTTC.

The V and J genes are TRBV19 and TRBJ1-1; D is ambiguous. This CDR3 spans 14 amino acids. The V end lost 2 bases, the J end lost 1 base, and 8 bases lay between the germline ends. Germline V gene lookup returns CDR1 LNHDA and CDR2 SQIVND (reference sequence). DNA of the CDR3: TGTGCCAGTAGTATACTGGCAGCGAACACTGAAGCTTTCTTT. It codes for CASSILAANTEAFF.

This clonotype showed up many times. The gene calls are TRBV28 and TRBJ1-2, with 8 bases identical to TRBD1. The J segment lost 2 bases and the V segment lost 7 bases, leaving 3 bases of the junction unmatched. Per the germline V gene, CDR1 is MDHEN and CDR2 is SYDVKM. There are 13 residues in the CDR3. CDR3 nucleotide sequence: TGTGCCAGCACTCGACAGGGGAACTATGGCTACACCTTC. Its protein product is CASTRQGNYGYTF.

The table lists this clonotype with many counts. The rearrangement uses TRBV5-1 and TRBJ2-2; 7 bases map to TRBD2. CDR3 length: 16 amino acids. Germline trimming cut 4 bases from V and 1 base from J; bases unmatched to any gene: 7. The germline gives CDR1 SGHRS, CDR2 YFSETQ. CDR3 in DNA: TGCGCCAGCAGCCCCTCCCCTAGCGGGAACACCGGGGAGCTGTTTTTT. Protein: CASSPSPSGNTGELFF.

The rearrangement links TRBV2 to TRBJ1-5, with 8 bases that match TRBD1. In germline, CDR1 is SNHLY, CDR2 FYNNEI. The V and J ends lost 5 bases and 3 bases, in that order; junction bases with no gene match: 6. The CDR3 runs 15 residues. This CDR3 reads CASSLDRGDNQPQHF. The CDR3 region has the DNA TGTGCCAGCAGTCTTGACAGGGGCGACAATCAGCCCCAGCATTTT.

This clonotype was counted ten times or more. The J gene is TRBJ1-5, the V gene TRBV28, with D tentatively TRBD1 (6 bases). This CDR3 is built from 14 residues. V lost 4 bases and J 6 bases, leaving 13 bases between the germline ends. Germline values: CDR1 MDHEN, CDR2 SYDVKM. In DNA form, the CDR3 reads TGTGCCAGCAGTTCGCCAGGGGAGCGTCAGCCCCAGCATTTT. It specifies CASSSPGERQPQHF.

This clonotype was detected many times. CDR3 sequence reads: CSASLTGNRMKEKLFF. CDR3 nucleotide sequence: TGCAGTGCTTCTTTGACAGGAAACCGAATGAAAGAAAAACTGTTTTTT. The chain employs TRBV20-1 and TRBJ1-4; D possibly corresponds to TRBD1 (6 bases). CDR1 is DFQATT, CDR2 SNEGSKA, per germline (reference sequence). The length of the CDR3 is 16 residues. The V and J ends lost 5 bases and 8 bases respectively, with 24 bases between them.

Remarks on this clonotype: A read error is possible here, since a much larger clone lies one base away. This chain uses TRBV12-3 or TRBV12-4 with TRBJ2-3, with D uncertain. The V gene lost 7 bases and the J gene lost 8 bases, with 13 bases spanning the gap. There are 12 residues in the CDR3. The CDR3 bases are TGTGCCAGCAACCCTGACAAGTTTACGCAGTATTTT. Translation: CASNPDKFTQYF.

In regard to this clonotype: At one boundary the junction diverges from the germline segment, which might be a read error. This sequence joins TRBV7-8 and TRBJ1-5; D ambiguous. The CDR3 has 19 residues. Per germline, CDR1 SGHVS and CDR2 FQNEAQ. CDR3 protein: CARSLVPTIAEYNNQPQHF. As DNA, the CDR3 is TGTGCCAGGAGCTTAGTTCCCACTATAGCAGAGTATAACAATCAGCCCCAGCATTTT.

This clonotype was seen repeatedly, ten times or more. The chain recombines TRBV21-1 with TRBJ2-7; the table's D call, TRBD2, was not checked against the DNA. TRBV21-1 is designated a pseudogene. CDR3 size: 16 residues. CDR3 coding DNA: TGTGCCAGCAGCAAAGCAGAGTTGCCCTCATCCTACGAGCAGTACTTC. It translates to CASSKAELPSSYEQYF.

This clonotype was seen repeatedly, ten times or more. This chain joins TRBV24-1 and TRBJ2-3; TRBD2 agrees at 10 bases. Per the germline V gene, CDR1 is KGHDR and CDR2 is SFDVKD. After removal of 5 bases from V and 3 bases from J, the junction contained 1 base not matched to a gene. The CDR3 spans 14 residues. The CDR3 nucleotides are TGTGCCACCAGTGTTAGCGGGGGGACAGATACGCAGTATTTT. Translating it yields CATSVSGGTDTQYF.

This clonotype came up many times. The chain combines TRBV15 with TRBJ2-1, with TRBD2 as a possible D gene (5 bases). The CDR3 extends over 14 amino acids. V lost 0 bases, J lost 7 bases, and 10 bases lay in between. Germline V CDR1 and CDR2: LNHNV, YYDKDF (reference sequence). This CDR3 is CATSRDPTGNEQFF. CDR3 sequence (DNA): TGTGCCACCAGCAGAGATCCGACGGGGAATGAGCAGTTCTTC.

This clonotype has at least ten counts. V usage is TRBV12-3 or TRBV12-4 and J usage is TRBJ1-2, with D maybe TRBD1 (6 bases). Trimming removed 8 bases at V and 8 bases at J, with 12 bases between. CDR3 length equals 11 residues. CDR3 protein: CASSEGGGYTF. The CDR3 DNA follows: TGTGCCAGCTCAGAGGGGGGAGGCTACACCTTC.

This clonotype occurred many times. The chain has TRBV12-3 or TRBV12-4 and TRBJ2-7, with 11 nucleotides matching TRBD2. The CDR3 covers 15 residues. The junction had 6 bases not matched to a gene; V was cut back by 5 bases and J by 3 bases. DNA of the CDR3: TGTGCCAGCAGTCTCGCCGGGACTAGCGGCTACGAGCAGTACTTC. Amino acid sequence: CASSLAGTSGYEQYF.

This clonotype occurred many times. The chain combines TRBV24-1 with TRBJ2-1; tentative D call: TRBD2 (5 bases). The V end was cut by 4 bases, the J end by 9 bases, with 15 bases between. Germline lookup yields CDR1 KGHDR and CDR2 SFDVKD. The CDR3 runs 14 residues. The CDR3 DNA sequence: TGTGCCACCAGTGACCCCGGGGTCCTGGGTGAGCAGTTCTTC. Its translation is CATSDPGVLGEQFF.

Turning to this clonotype: A single base separates this from a much larger clone, so it may be a read error. The rearrangement uses TRBV18 and TRBJ2-3, with D unresolved. The CDR3 contains 15 residues. Per germline, CDR1 KGHSH and CDR2 LQKENI. CDR3 bases: TGTGCCAGCTCAACTCAAGGGCACCGCACAGATACGCCGTATTTT. Encoded protein: CASSTQGHRTDTPYF.

Concerning this clonotype: A single base separates this from a much larger clone, so it may be a read error. The chain joins TRBV20-1 to TRBJ1-1, with D possibly being TRBD1 (5 bases). Germline loops: CDR1 DFQATT, CDR2 SNEGSKA (reference sequence). Trimming took 2 bases from V and 9 from J, leaving 13 bases between them. The CDR3 runs to 12 residues. CDR3 in amino acids: CSARRGYFKAFF. The CDR3 DNA follows: TGCAGTGCTAGAAGGGGTTATTTTAAAGCTTTCTTT.

In its sample, this clonotype was seen many times. The chain recombines TRBV14 with TRBJ2-3; TRBD2 matches 16 bases. CDR3 length: 16 residues. Per the germline V gene, CDR1 is SGHDN and CDR2 is FVKESK. Unmatched junction bases numbered 8, after V lost 4 bases and J lost 10 bases. The CDR3 region is CASSRIPGLAGGPQYF. CDR3 nucleotides: TGTGCCAGCAGCCGAATCCCGGGACTAGCGGGGGGGCCGCAGTATTTT.

This clonotype has at least ten counts. The rearrangement uses TRBV29-1 and TRBJ2-7; D may match TRBD1 or TRBD2 (6 bases each). CDR1 is SQVTM and CDR2 is ANQGSEA in the germline V gene. V lost 4 bases to trimming and J lost 0 bases, with 22 bases between them. This CDR3 has 17 amino acids. The CDR3 protein is CSVVYRGPVSSSYEQYF. CDR3 nucleotides: TGCAGCGTTGTATACCGGGGGCCTGTCTCGAGCTCCTACGAGCAGTACTTC.

Many counts were recorded for this clonotype. The chain carries TRBV6-1 and TRBJ1-1, with 7 bases identical to TRBD1. The CDR3 is made up of 15 amino acids. The V gene's germline CDR1 is MNHNS and CDR2 SASEGT. The J segment lost 0 bases and the V segment lost 5 bases, leaving 6 bases of the junction unmatched. This CDR3 reads CASSRAQGMNTEAFF. In nucleotides, the CDR3 is TGTGCCAGCAGTCGAGCACAGGGGATGAACACTGAAGCTTTCTTT.

This clonotype was seen at least ten times. CDR3 loop: CASQRGADTQYF. CDR3 coding DNA: TGTGCCAGCCAGAGGGGCGCAGATACGCAGTATTTT. This sequence joins TRBV3-1 and TRBJ2-3; D is tentatively TRBD1 or TRBD2 (5 bases each). The germline gives CDR1 LGHDT, CDR2 YNNKEL (reference sequence). Trimming left V 8 bases short and J 4 bases short, with 10 bases between. The CDR3 totals 12 residues.

This clonotype is labeled medium-sized. The V call is TRBV2, the J call TRBJ2-7; 7 bases line up with TRBD1. The ends lost 7 bases at V and 2 bases at J; junction bases unmatched: 5. The CDR3 runs 13 residues. Per germline, CDR1 SNHLY and CDR2 FYNNEI. The CDR3 DNA follows: TGTGCCAGCAAGTCTACAGGGGCCTACGAGCAGTACTTC. Translating it yields CASKSTGAYEQYF.

This clonotype appeared many times. The gene calls are TRBV6-2 or TRBV6-3 and TRBJ1-4, with D unclear. This CDR3 region has 12 residues. Trimming cost V 0 bases and J 7 bases, with 3 bases left between them. Germline-derived CDR1 and CDR2 are MNHEY and SVGEGT. CDR3 loop: CASSYSREKLFF. CDR3 coding DNA: TGTGCCAGCAGTTACTCTCGTGAAAAACTGTTTTTT.

The sample holds many counts of this clonotype. The V and J genes are TRBV5-4 and TRBJ2-5, with D tentatively TRBD2 (5 bases). Germline loops: CDR1 SGHNT, CDR2 YYREEE (reference sequence). V shed 0 bases and J shed 2 bases, with 8 bases lying between them. This CDR3 has 14 residues. In DNA form, the CDR3 reads TGTGCCAGCAGCTTGGGGAGCGGTCAAGAGACCCAGTACTTC. Translation gives CASSLGSGQETQYF. Complete variable domain (other parts from reference TRBV5-4 and TRBJ2-5): ETGVTQSPTHLIKTRGQQVTLRCSSQSGHNTVSWYQQALGQGPQFIFQYYREEENGRGNFPPRFSGLQFPNYSSELNVNALELDDSALYLCASSLGSGQETQYFGPGTRLLVL.

The table lists this clonotype with many counts. J is TRBJ1-5 and V is TRBV28; 11 bases are a match to TRBD1. Germline V lookup: CDR1 MDHEN, CDR2 SYDVKM. Trimming removed 6 bases from V and 0 bases from J; junction bases left unmatched: 7. CDR3 length: 17 residues. In DNA, the CDR3 is TGTGCCAGCAGATCCGGGACAGGGGGAGGTAGCAATCAGCCCCAGCATTTT. Its protein product is CASRSGTGGGSNQPQHF.